A single sample gave rise to the 4 T cell receptor beta chains below, sequenced in a study of blood T cells in healthy people across ages (dated by TCRdb to between 2014 and 2017). The method was 5' RACE. The second PCR ran for roughly 7 to 11 cycles and used a J-beta primer mix along with a sample-barcoded 5' primer. Starting from the raw public reads, TCRdb applied fastp trimming at Q25, assembled clones with MiXCR and retained in-frame beta chains. Every entry covers one CDR3 protein and lists the most common genes and DNA from its rows. For this sample the table gives 1.5 million to 2 million distinct CDR3 sequences, of which roughly two fifths were detected only once. Together, the top ten hold 20% to 25% of the sample. Material: blood. The receptor source for this set is a human donor in good health.

This clonotype was counted a few times. This sequence joins TRBV18 and TRBJ2-1; possibly TRBD2 for D (6 bases). V lost 3 bases and J lost 7, with 16 bases in between. Germline V gives CDR1 KGHSH, CDR2 LQKENI. CDR3 length: 15 amino acids. CDR3 residues: CASSPRGGALNEQFF. CDR3 sequence (DNA): TGTGCCAGCTCACCGAGGGGCGGGGCCCTAAATGAGCAGTTCTTC. Complete variable domain (other parts from reference TRBV18 and TRBJ2-1): NAGVMQNPRHLVRRRGQEARLRCSPMKGHSHVYWYRQLPEEGLKFMVYLQKENIIDESGMPKERFSAEFPKEGPSILRIQQVVRGDSAAYFCASSPRGGALNEQFFGPGTRLTVL.

Only a few counts were recorded for this clonotype. V usage is TRBV11-2 and J usage is TRBJ1-1; D is uncertain. V was shortened by 7 bases and J by 6 bases, with 15 bases between the two germline ends. The CDR3 is 13 amino acids. Germline CDR1 is SGHAT and CDR2 is FQNNGV. CDR3: CASKGQAFAEAFF. The CDR3 nucleotides read TGTGCCAGCAAAGGGCAGGCTTTCGCTGAAGCTTTCTTT.

V is TRBV18 and J is TRBJ1-4; D is possibly TRBD1 (6 bases). The germline V gene encodes CDR1 KGHSH and CDR2 LQKENI. Trimming stripped 2 bases from V and 6 bases from J, with 13 bases between. There are 15 residues in the CDR3. The CDR3 region is CASSPGAGEHEKLFF. The CDR3 DNA sequence: TGTGCCAGCTCACCAGGGGCAGGGGAGCATGAAAAACTGTTTTTT.

The chain uses TRBV25-1 and TRBJ2-5; 8 nucleotides line up with TRBD2. This CDR3 has 15 residues. Germline trimming cut 3 bases from V and 2 bases from J; bases unmatched to any gene: 5. Germline lookup yields CDR1 MGHDK and CDR2 SYGVNS. CDR3 loop: CASSESSGAQETQYF. CDR3 DNA: TGTGCCAGCAGTGAGAGTAGCGGGGCTCAAGAGACCCAGTACTTC.